This TCR beta chain was found in a study of blood T cell repertoires in COVID-19. The overall study: There were acute and convalescent COVID-19 samples, and they came from the United States, Italy and Spain. T cells, B-cell-depleted T cells, or PBMCs supplied cDNA or gDNA.

Per the original methods: Reference gene primer amplification yielded estimated nucleated cell counts. Generated by immunoSEQ multiplex PCR, the TCRdb table keeps only in-frame clones and is missing some. The V and J calls and clone size are taken from that table; D and trimming were inferred from the DNA. The table lists some 130,000 clones, 78% of them singletons, with approximately 11% in the top ten. V shed 4 bases and J shed 1 base, with 6 bases lying between them. The CDR3 sequence is 12 residues long. CDR1 is GTSNPN, CDR2 SVGIG, per germline (reference sequence). Sequencing used peripheral blood. V usage is TRBV30 and J usage is TRBJ2-3; no firm D call. The receptor was isolated from a man in his sixties who had recovered from COVID-19. This chain's CDR3 is CAWMLGTDTQYF. The DNA of the CDR3 is TGTGCCTGGATGTTAGGCACAGATACGCAGTATTTT.